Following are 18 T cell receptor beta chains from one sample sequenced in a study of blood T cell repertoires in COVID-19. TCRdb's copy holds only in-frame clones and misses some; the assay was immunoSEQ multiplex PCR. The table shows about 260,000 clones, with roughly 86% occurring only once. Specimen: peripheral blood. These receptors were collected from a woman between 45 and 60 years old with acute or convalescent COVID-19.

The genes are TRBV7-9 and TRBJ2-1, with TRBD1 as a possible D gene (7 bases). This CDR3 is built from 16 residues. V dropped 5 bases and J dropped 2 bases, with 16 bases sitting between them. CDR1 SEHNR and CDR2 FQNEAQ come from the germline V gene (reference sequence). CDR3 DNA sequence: TGTGCCAGCAGCCCTTGGGGCAGGGGGGCCTACAATGAGCAGTTCTTC. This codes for CASSPWGRGAYNEQFF.

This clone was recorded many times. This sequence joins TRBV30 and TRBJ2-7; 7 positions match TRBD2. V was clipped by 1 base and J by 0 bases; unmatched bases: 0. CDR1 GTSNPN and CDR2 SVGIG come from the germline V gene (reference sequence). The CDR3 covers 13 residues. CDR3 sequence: CAWSGGSSYEQYF. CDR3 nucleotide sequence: TGTGCCTGGAGTGGCGGGAGCTCCTACGAGCAGTACTTC. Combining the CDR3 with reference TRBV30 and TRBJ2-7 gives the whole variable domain SQTIHQWPATLVQPVGSPLSLECTVEGTSNPNLYWYRQAAGRGLQLLFYSVGIGQISSEVPQNLSASRPQDRQFILSSKKLLLSDSGFYLCAWSGGSSYEQYFGPGTRLTVT.

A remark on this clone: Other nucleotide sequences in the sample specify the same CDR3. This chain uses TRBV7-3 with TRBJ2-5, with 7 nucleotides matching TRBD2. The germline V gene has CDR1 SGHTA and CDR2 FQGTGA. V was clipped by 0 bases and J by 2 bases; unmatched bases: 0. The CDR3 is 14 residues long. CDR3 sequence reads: CASSLTGRQETQYF. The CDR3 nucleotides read TGTGCCAGCAGCTTAACCGGGAGGCAAGAGACCCAGTACTTC.

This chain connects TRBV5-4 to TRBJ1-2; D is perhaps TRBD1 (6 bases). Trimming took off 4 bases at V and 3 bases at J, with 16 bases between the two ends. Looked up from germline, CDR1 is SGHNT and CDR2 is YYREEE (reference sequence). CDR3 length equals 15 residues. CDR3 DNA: TGTGCCAGCAGCGCAAGGGAGGGGGGTTACTATGGCTACACCTTC. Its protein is CASSAREGGYYGYTF.

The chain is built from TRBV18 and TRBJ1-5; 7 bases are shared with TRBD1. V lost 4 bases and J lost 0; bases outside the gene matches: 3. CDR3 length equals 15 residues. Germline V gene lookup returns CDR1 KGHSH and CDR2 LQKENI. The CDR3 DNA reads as TGTGCCAGCTCACGACAGGGTGCTAGCAATCAGCCCCAGCATTTT. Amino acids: CASSRQGASNQPQHF.

In DNA, the CDR3 is TGTGCCAGCAGCTTGGCAGGTGGCGGGAATCAAGAGACCCAGTACTTC. It yields the protein CASSLAGGGNQETQYF. The rearrangement links TRBV5-4 to TRBJ2-5, with D possibly being TRBD2 (6 bases). Trimming removed 0 bases from V and 2 bases from J, with 14 bases in between. The CDR3 runs to 16 residues. Germline-derived CDR1 and CDR2 are SGHNT and YYREEE (reference sequence).

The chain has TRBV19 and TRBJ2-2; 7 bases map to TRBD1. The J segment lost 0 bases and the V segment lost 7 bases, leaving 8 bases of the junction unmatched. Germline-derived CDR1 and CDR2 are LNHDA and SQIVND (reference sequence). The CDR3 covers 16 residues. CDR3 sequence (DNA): TGTGCCAGTACCCCGGACAGGCCTACGAACACCGGGGAGCTGTTTTTT. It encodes CASTPDRPTNTGELFF.

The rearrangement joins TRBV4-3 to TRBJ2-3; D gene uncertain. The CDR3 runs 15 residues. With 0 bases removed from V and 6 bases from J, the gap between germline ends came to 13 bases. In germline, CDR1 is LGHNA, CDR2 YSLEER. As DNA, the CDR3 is TGCGCCAGCAGCCAAGATATACGGAACGGGGATACGCAGTATTTT. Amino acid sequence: CASSQDIRNGDTQYF.

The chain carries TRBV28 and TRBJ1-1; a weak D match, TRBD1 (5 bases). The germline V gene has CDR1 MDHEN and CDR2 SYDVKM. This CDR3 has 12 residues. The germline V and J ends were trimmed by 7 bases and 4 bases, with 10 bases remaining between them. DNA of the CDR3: TGTGCCAGCATCTTCCAGGGCACTGAAGCTTTCTTT. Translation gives CASIFQGTEAFF.

The CDR3 loop reads CASSHTGVGTDTQYF. CDR3 coding DNA: TGCGCCAGCAGCCATACGGGAGTGGGCACAGATACGCAGTATTTT. The chain joins TRBV4-1 to TRBJ2-3; tentative D call: TRBD2 (6 bases). Germline V gene sequence: CDR1 MGHRA, CDR2 YSYEKL. Between the trimmed V and J ends, which lost 3 bases and 1 base, there was a span of 11 bases. There are 15 residues in the CDR3.

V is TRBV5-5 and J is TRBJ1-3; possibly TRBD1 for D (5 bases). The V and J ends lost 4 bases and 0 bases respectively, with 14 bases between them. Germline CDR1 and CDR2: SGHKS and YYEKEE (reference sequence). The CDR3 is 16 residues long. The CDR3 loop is CASSLVWGSSGNTIYF. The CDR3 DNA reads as TGTGCCAGCAGCCTGGTGTGGGGCTCCTCTGGAAACACCATATATTTT.

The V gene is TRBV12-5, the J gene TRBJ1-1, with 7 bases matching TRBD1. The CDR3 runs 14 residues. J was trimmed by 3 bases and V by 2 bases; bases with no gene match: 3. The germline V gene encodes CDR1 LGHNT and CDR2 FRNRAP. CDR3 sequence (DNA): TGTGCTAGTGGTTTGACCACAGGGGACACTGAAGCTTTCTTT. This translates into CASGLTTGDTEAFF.

The chain's CDR3 is CASSLGQGSGTDTQYF. The CDR3 DNA reads as TGCGCCAGCAGCTTGGGACAGGGAAGTGGCACAGATACGCAGTATTTT. V is TRBV5-1 and J is TRBJ2-3, with 7 bases identical to TRBD1. This CDR3 contains 16 residues. J was trimmed by 1 base and V by 0 bases; bases with no gene match: 5. Germline V gene sequence: CDR1 SGHRS, CDR2 YFSETQ.

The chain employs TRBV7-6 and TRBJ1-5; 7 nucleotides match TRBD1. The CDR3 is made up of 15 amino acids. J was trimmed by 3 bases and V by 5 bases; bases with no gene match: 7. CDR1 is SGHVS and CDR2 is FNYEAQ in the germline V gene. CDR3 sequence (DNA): TGTGCCAGCAGCCCAGACAGGGCGGCCAATCAGCCCCAGCATTTT. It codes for CASSPDRAANQPQHF.

In nucleotides, the CDR3 is TGCGCCAGCAGCCACCGGACTAGCGGGGAGACCCAGTACTTC. Residues: CASSHRTSGETQYF. The genes are TRBV5-1 and TRBJ2-5, with 11 bases fitting TRBD2. J was trimmed by 5 bases and V by 4 bases; bases with no gene match: 4. CDR1 is SGHRS and CDR2 is YFSETQ in the germline V gene. The CDR3 is 14 amino acids.

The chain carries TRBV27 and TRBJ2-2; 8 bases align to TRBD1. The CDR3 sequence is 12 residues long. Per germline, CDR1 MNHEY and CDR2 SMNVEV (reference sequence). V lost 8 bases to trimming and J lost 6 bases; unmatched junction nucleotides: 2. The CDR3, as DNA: TGTGCCAGCCGGACAGGGCCCGGGGAGCTGTTTTTT. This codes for CASRTGPGELFF.

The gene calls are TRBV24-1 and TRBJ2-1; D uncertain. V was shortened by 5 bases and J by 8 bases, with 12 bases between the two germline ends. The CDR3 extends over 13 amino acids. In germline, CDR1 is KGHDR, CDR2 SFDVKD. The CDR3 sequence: CATSVGPQDEQFF. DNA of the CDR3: TGTGCCACCAGTGTCGGCCCCCAGGATGAGCAGTTCTTC.

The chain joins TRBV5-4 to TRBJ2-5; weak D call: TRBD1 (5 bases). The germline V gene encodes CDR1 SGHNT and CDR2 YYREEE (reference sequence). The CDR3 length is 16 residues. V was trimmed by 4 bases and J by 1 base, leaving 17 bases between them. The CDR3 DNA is TGTGCCAGCAGCCCAGTCCAGGGTAGAATCCAAGAGACCCAGTACTTC. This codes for CASSPVQGRIQETQYF.